This T cell receptor beta chain is from a study of identical twins. Study-level results: Sharing of beta out-of-frame sequences by twins showed a weaker excess. A cross-sectional statistical analysis, not follow-up of the same donors, supported the conclusions.

Per the germline V gene, CDR1 is MNHNY and CDR2 is SVGAGI (reference sequence). V was clipped by 2 bases and J by 3 bases, with 12 bases between them. There are 15 residues in the CDR3. A universal primer site was incorporated via template switching, and the cDNA contained unique molecular identifiers. TCRdb fed the 5' RACE reads into MiXCR, producing one record per CDR3 protein. The table shows about 100,000 distinct CDR3 sequences, with around 5.5% occurring only once. This clonotype was recorded many times. Its target is not known. This chain uses TRBV6-6 with TRBJ2-3; no reliable D call. This TCR was sampled from a woman between 50 and 59 years old in good health. The sequenced sample consisted of memory T cells sorted from blood. As DNA, the CDR3 is TGTGCCAGCAGTTACGCCACGGGTTCAACAGATACGCAGTATTTT. Residues: CASSYATGSTDTQYF.